This T cell receptor beta chain was captured in a study of radiotherapy plus CTLA-4 blockade in lung cancer. Study-wide background: There were objective responses in approximately 19% of patients, and 30% to 35% had disease control. Broader study findings: Some TCR clones had been derived from tumors. These clones expanded in peripheral blood after radiotherapy plus ipilimumab. Early blood T cell clone dynamics, with interferon-beta, were reported to best predict response.

In its sample, this clone was seen once. Its antigen is unidentified. J gave up 1 base and V 3 bases, and 5 bases lay outside the gene matches. CDR3 length: 15 amino acids. From germline, CDR1 is KGHSH and CDR2 LQKENI. Data came from immunoSEQ multiplex PCR; TCRdb stores just in-frame clones and leaves some out. The sample consists of tens of thousands of clones, 85% to 90% of them appearing once. Chemo-refractory metastatic non-small-cell lung cancer patients underwent focal radiation alongside CTLA-4 blockade with ipilimumab. This TCR was recovered from a human donor with non-small cell lung cancer that progressed on radiotherapy plus ipilimumab. This chain uses TRBV18 with TRBJ2-5, with 7 bases aligning to TRBD1. The starting material was peripheral blood, obtained from a patient treated with radiotherapy plus ipilimumab. The CDR3 DNA sequence: TGTGCCAGCTCACCGACAGGGACGGTCCAAGAGACCCAGTACTTC. This sequence encodes CASSPTGTVQETQYF.